These 5 T cell receptor beta chains originate from one sample sequenced in a study of naive and memory T cell subsets. Whole-study findings and limits: Possibly reflecting memory cells re-expressing CD45RA, a few larger clonotypes occurred in naive repertoires, especially CD8.

The antigens these receptors bind are not known. An equimolar mix of two oligonucleotides served as the beta constant-region primer for TRBC1 and TRBC2. Four rounds of PCR amplified the ligated cDNA using nested alpha and beta constant-region primers plus SP2. TCRdb re-analysed the UMI-ligation and nested PCR reads in MiXCR, keeping a single row per CDR3 protein. The repertoire holds roughly 150,000 distinct CDR3 sequences, with 15% to 25% as singletons. The material sequenced was naive CD8+ T cells from blood. Receptors originate from a human donor in good health.

This clonotype was counted between two and nine times. This chain connects TRBV20-1 to TRBJ2-7, with a tentative D call TRBD2 (6 bases). In germline, CDR1 is DFQATT, CDR2 SNEGSKA (reference sequence). Trimming shortened V by 3 bases and J by 1 base, and 10 bases separated the two germline ends. The CDR3 is made up of 13 amino acids. Here the CDR3 DNA reads TGCAGTGCTAGGGAGGGACGGTCCTACGAGCAGTACTTC. The encoded protein is CSAREGRSYEQYF.

CDR3 nucleotide sequence: TGTGCCAGCAGTGAAGGAAGCAGGACTGGTACGCAGTATTTT. Protein sequence: CASSEGSRTGTQYF. V and J are TRBV2 and TRBJ2-3; D is possibly TRBD2 (5 bases). Germline CDR1 SNHLY, CDR2 FYNNEI. This CDR3 has 14 amino acids. V lost 1 base, J lost 8 bases, and 13 bases lay in between.

This clonotype has only a few counts. The chain recombines TRBV28 with TRBJ2-1, with D perhaps matching TRBD2 (6 bases). Germline loops: CDR1 MDHEN, CDR2 SYDVKM. The V end was cut by 3 bases, the J end by 0 bases, with 15 bases between. This CDR3 comprises 17 residues. The CDR3 DNA follows: TGTGCCAGCAGTTTTACTTTAGCGGTTCCCTCCTACAATGAGCAGTTCTTC. The encoded protein is CASSFTLAVPSYNEQFF.

V is TRBV9 and J is TRBJ1-4; D might be TRBD1 (5 bases). Germline CDR1 is SGDLS and CDR2 is YYNGEE. The CDR3 runs to 14 residues. With 2 bases removed from V and 6 bases from J, the gap between germline ends came to 11 bases. The CDR3 region has the DNA TGTGCCAGCAGCGTCGGGGGGGAAGATGAAAAACTGTTTTTT. It yields the protein CASSVGGEDEKLFF.

The chain employs TRBV3-1 and TRBJ2-7; D might be TRBD2 (5 bases). V gave up 1 base and J gave up 6 bases, with 16 bases separating them. Germline CDR1 LGHDT, CDR2 YNNKEL (reference sequence). The CDR3 contains 15 residues. Here the CDR3 DNA reads TGTGCCAGCAGCCAAGTTCCAGGAGGATCCGTCGAGCAGTACTTC. It yields the protein CASSQVPGGSVEQYF.